Shown below are 9 T cell receptor beta chains from a single sample sequenced in a study of early stage breast cancer tumors (dated by TCRdb to 2016 to 2017). The library came from the immunoSEQ multiplex PCR assay. TCRdb obtained this table from immuneACCESS and retained in-frame rearrangements with V and J assigned. These tables miss some clones; where compared with another copy, unresolved V genes account for less than half of the shortfall, and the remainder is unexplained. This sample lists 25,000 to 35,000 clones; roughly three fifths were detected once. The ten largest clones take up more than 8% of the sample. The sample comprised breast tumor tissue. These receptors were collected from a person aged 50 to 59 with breast cancer.

This clone is medium-sized within its sample. V is TRBV6-6 and J is TRBJ1-5; 7 nucleotides match TRBD1. Germline assignment: CDR1 MNHNY and CDR2 SVGAGI (reference sequence). V gave up 7 bases and J gave up 6 bases; unmatched junction bases: 12. This CDR3 spans 15 amino acids. The CDR3 spells CASNTQGPTLQPQHF. CDR3 nucleotides: TGTGCCAGCAACACACAGGGGCCTACTCTTCAGCCCCAGCATTTT.

This rearrangement joins TRBV7-3 to TRBJ2-3, with TRBD2 matching over 7 bases. The CDR3 contains 15 residues. Germline V gene lookup returns CDR1 SGHTA and CDR2 FQGTGA. Germline trimming cut 4 bases from V and 5 bases from J; bases unmatched to any gene: 9. For the CDR3, the DNA is TGTGCCAGCAGCTCCAGGGCGGGAGAGGGAGATACGCAGTATTTT. Residues: CASSSRAGEGDTQYF.

This chain links TRBV2 with TRBJ2-7, with 8 bases fitting TRBD1. J gave up 4 bases and V 4 bases, and 3 bases lay outside the gene matches. CDR3 length equals 13 residues. The germline V gene encodes CDR1 SNHLY and CDR2 FYNNEI. The CDR3: CASSADRDYEQYF. CDR3 bases: TGTGCCAGCAGTGCGGACAGGGATTACGAGCAGTACTTC.

This clone was seen a few times. This chain connects TRBV9 to TRBJ1-2; D is ambiguous. Germline V gives CDR1 SGDLS, CDR2 YYNGEE. V was trimmed by 4 bases and J by 5 bases, leaving 9 bases between them. This CDR3 spans 12 amino acids. The CDR3 spells CASSPNRYGYTF. In DNA form, the CDR3 reads TGTGCCAGCAGCCCCAATAGGTATGGCTACACCTTC.

V is TRBV25-1 and J is TRBJ2-7; the match to TRBD1 covers 9 bases. With 5 bases clipped from V and 5 bases from J, the junction kept 10 bases outside the gene matches. Germline V gene sequence: CDR1 MGHDK, CDR2 SYGVNS. CDR3 length: 15 amino acids. CDR3 bases: TGTGCCAGCAGTTGGACAGGGGAGATTTTGGACGAGCAGTACTTC. It codes for CASSWTGEILDEQYF.

This clone has only a few counts. This sequence joins TRBV2 and TRBJ1-5; D not certain. CDR3 length: 11 residues. V lost 4 bases and J lost 8, with 6 bases in between. The V gene's germline CDR1 is SNHLY and CDR2 FYNNEI. CDR3 DNA sequence: TGTGCCAGCAGTGTTAAAGAGCCCCAGCATTTT. Its protein is CASSVKEPQHF.

This rearrangement joins TRBV28 to TRBJ1-1; tentative D call: TRBD1 (5 bases). V was shortened by 6 bases and J by 5 bases, with 19 bases between the two germline ends. Looked up from germline, CDR1 is MDHEN and CDR2 is SYDVKM. The CDR3 extends over 15 amino acids. The CDR3 DNA follows: TGTGCCAGCAGCCCAACGGAGGGGTGGAGGACTGAAGCTTTCTTT. This gives the protein CASSPTEGWRTEAFF.

The chain recombines TRBV6-1 with TRBJ1-2; D uncertain. The CDR3 length is 11 residues. Germline V CDR1 and CDR2: MNHNS, SASEGT. The germline V and J ends were trimmed by 0 bases and 4 bases, with 0 bases remaining between them. CDR3 loop: CASSEAYGYTF. The CDR3 nucleotides read TGTGCCAGCAGTGAAGCCTATGGCTACACCTTC.

This clone has just a few counts. V and J are TRBV2 and TRBJ2-3; D is uncertain. CDR3 length equals 15 residues. Trimming cost V 5 bases and J 2 bases, with 14 bases left between them. Per the germline V gene, CDR1 is SNHLY and CDR2 is FYNNEI. CDR3: CASSYLSANTDTQYF. The CDR3 DNA follows: TGTGCCAGCAGTTATTTGTCAGCAAACACAGATACGCAGTATTTT.